These 18 T cell receptor beta chains were sequenced from one sample in a study of CD8 T cells in ankylosing spondylitis. TCRdb processed the 5' RACE reads anew with MiXCR; each CDR3 protein has one entry. The sample carries about 360,000 distinct CDR3 sequences, around 20% recorded once. The sequenced sample was blood, either unsorted or a sorted T cell fraction (not recorded which). These receptors were collected from a male donor with ankylosing spondylitis or in good health (not recorded which).

This clonotype has more than one count but fewer than ten. The chain has TRBV5-6 and TRBJ1-1; D not certain. In germline, CDR1 is SGHDT, CDR2 YYEEEE. V lost 0 bases, J lost 3 bases, and 6 bases lay in between. The CDR3 totals 13 residues. In DNA form, the CDR3 reads TGTGCCAGCAGCTTGGGATCGGACACTGAAGCTTTCTTT. It translates to CASSLGSDTEAFF.

This clonotype has a count of ten or more. The J gene is TRBJ2-7, the V gene TRBV4-2; the D gene is possibly TRBD2 (5 bases). This CDR3 is built from 15 residues. Germline V gene sequence: CDR1 LGHNA, CDR2 YNFKEQ. V was clipped by 0 bases and J by 0 bases, with 9 bases between them. As DNA, the CDR3 is TGTGCCAGCAGCCAAGAGACGGGGAGCTCCTACGAGCAGTACTTC. It is translated as CASSQETGSSYEQYF.

The rearrangement joins TRBV12-3 or TRBV12-4 to TRBJ1-5; D gene ambiguous. The CDR3 runs 14 residues. Between the trimmed V and J ends, which lost 3 bases and 5 bases, there was a span of 11 bases. This CDR3 is CASSFRGSDQPQHF. The CDR3 DNA reads as TGTGCCAGCAGTTTTCGGGGTTCGGATCAGCCCCAGCATTTT.

This clonotype came up a few times. The chain has TRBV5-5 and TRBJ2-5; 10 bases agree with TRBD1. V gave up 4 bases and J gave up 5 bases; unmatched junction bases: 8. The CDR3 has 15 amino acids. From germline, CDR1 is SGHKS and CDR2 YYEKEE (reference sequence). CDR3 sequence (DNA): TGTGCCAGCAGCACACTGACAGGGGGCGAGGAGACCCAGTACTTC. Translation: CASSTLTGGEETQYF.

This clonotype was seen only a few times. The chain links TRBV12-3 or TRBV12-4 to TRBJ2-5; tentative D call: TRBD1 (6 bases). The CDR3 consists of 17 residues. Trimming removed 2 bases at V and 7 bases at J, with 23 bases between. The CDR3 coding sequence is TGTGCCAGCAGTTTATCAGGGGAAGGGACCAGGTCGGGGACCCAGTACTTC. It translates to CASSLSGEGTRSGTQYF.

The chain links TRBV4-1 to TRBJ2-7, with 8 positions matching TRBD1. Germline V lookup: CDR1 MGHRA, CDR2 YSYEKL. The CDR3 extends over 15 amino acids. V shed 4 bases and J 7 bases; nucleotides not matched to a gene: 12. The CDR3 sequence: CASSLGQGSGGEQYF. CDR3 in DNA: TGCGCCAGCAGCCTAGGACAGGGTTCTGGAGGTGAGCAGTACTTC.

This clonotype has just a few counts. The chain carries TRBV5-1 and TRBJ2-1; 7 nucleotides line up with TRBD2. The CDR3 loop spans 14 amino acids. From germline, CDR1 is SGHRS and CDR2 YFSETQ. Trimming cost V 4 bases and J 5 bases; bases outside gene matches: 6. The CDR3, as DNA: TGCGCCAGCAGCCCATTAGCGGGCAACAATGAGCAGTTCTTC. Encoded protein: CASSPLAGNNEQFF. Filled out from reference TRBV5-1 and TRBJ2-1, the complete variable domain reads KAGVTQTPRYLIKTRGQQVTLSCSPISGHRSVSWYQQTPGQGLQFLFEYFSETQRNKGNFPGRFSGRQFSNSRSEMNVSTLELGDSALYLCASSPLAGNNEQFFGPGTRLTVL.

This clonotype was counted only a few times. V usage is TRBV2 and J usage is TRBJ2-2, with 9 nucleotides matching TRBD1. Germline V gene lookup returns CDR1 SNHLY and CDR2 FYNNEI. With V trimmed by 7 bases and J by 3 bases, 6 bases remained unmatched. The CDR3 is made up of 15 amino acids. The CDR3 loop reads CASNWWDRDTGELFF. The DNA of the CDR3 is TGTGCCAGCAACTGGTGGGACAGGGACACCGGGGAGCTGTTTTTT. Together with reference TRBV2 and TRBJ2-2, the CDR3 gives the full variable domain: EPEVTQTPSHQVTQMGQEVILRCVPISNHLYFYWYRQILGQKVEFLVSFYNNEISEKSEIFDDQFSVERPDGSNFTLKIRSTKLEDSAMYFCASNWWDRDTGELFFGEGSRLTVL.

This clonotype was picked up a small number of times. The gene calls are TRBV5-6 and TRBJ2-2, with D maybe TRBD1 (6 bases). The CDR3 is 15 amino acids. The germline gives CDR1 SGHDT, CDR2 YYEEEE. The ends were cut back, 3 bases at V and 4 bases at J, with 13 bases in the middle. CDR3 DNA: TGTGCCAGCAGCTCGATCCACAGGGCCACCGGGGAGCTGTTTTTT. Its translation is CASSSIHRATGELFF. The variable domain in full, with the rest retrieved from reference TRBV5-6 and TRBJ2-2, is DAGVTQSPTHLIKTRGQQVTLRCSPKSGHDTVSWYQQALGQGPQFIFQYYEEEERQRGNFPDRFSGHQFPNYSSELNVNALLLGDSALYLCASSSIHRATGELFFGEGSRLTVL.

This clonotype was counted a few times. The rearrangement links TRBV10-2 to TRBJ2-2; TRBD2 matches 11 bases. Trimming took 6 bases from V and 0 from J; bases not matched to a gene: 0. This CDR3 contains 15 residues. Germline CDR1 and CDR2: WSHSY and SAAADI. The CDR3, as DNA: TGCGCCAGCAGGACTAGCGGGGCGAACACCGGGGAGCTGTTTTTT. Amino acids: CASRTSGANTGELFF.

The chain carries TRBV28 and TRBJ2-1; 8 bases agree with TRBD2. The CDR3 totals 16 residues. Germline CDR1 is MDHEN and CDR2 is SYDVKM. Losses at the gene ends were 5 bases for V and 2 bases for J; bases not matched to a gene: 8. CDR3 coding DNA: TGTGCCAGCAGTCCTCTTAGCGGGGCTACCTACAATGAGCAGTTCTTC. Translation: CASSPLSGATYNEQFF.

The genes are TRBV4-1 and TRBJ2-7; a weak D match, TRBD2 (5 bases). The V end was cut by 0 bases, the J end by 6 bases, with 12 bases between. The germline CDR1 and CDR2 sequences are MGHRA and YSYEKL. The CDR3 consists of 14 residues. The CDR3 region is CASSQDVSGSEQYF. For the CDR3, the DNA is TGCGCCAGCAGCCAAGATGTTTCGGGGAGCGAGCAGTACTTC.

This sequence joins TRBV9 and TRBJ2-1; the D is unclear. The CDR3 extends over 11 amino acids. Germline loops: CDR1 SGDLS, CDR2 YYNGEE. The V gene lost 0 bases and the J gene lost 10 bases, with 5 bases spanning the gap. CDR3 nucleotides: TGTGCCAGCAGCGTAGATCGGGAGCAGTTCTTC. Its translation: CASSVDREQFF. The whole variable domain, filled in from reference TRBV9 and TRBJ2-1, reads DSGVTQTPKHLITATGQRVTLRCSPRSGDLSVYWYQQSLDQGLQFLIQYYNGEERAKGNILERFSAQQFPDLHSELNLSSLELGDSALYFCASSVDREQFFGPGTRLTVL.

V is TRBV12-3 or TRBV12-4 and J is TRBJ1-1; no reliable D call. This CDR3 has 12 residues. With 8 bases removed from V and 2 bases from J, the gap between germline ends came to 9 bases. CDR3 DNA: TGTGCCAGCGGTCCAGCCAACACTGAAGCTTTCTTT. As protein: CASGPANTEAFF.

The chain combines TRBV3-1 with TRBJ2-3; 7 bases map to TRBD1. This CDR3 contains 14 residues. The ends lost 0 bases at V and 6 bases at J; junction bases unmatched: 3. CDR1 is LGHDT and CDR2 is YNNKEL in the germline V gene (reference sequence). CDR3 sequence reads: CASSQDKGADTQYF. The DNA of the CDR3 is TGTGCCAGCAGCCAAGATAAGGGGGCCGATACGCAGTATTTT.

This rearrangement joins TRBV6-5 to TRBJ2-7, with 12 bases matching TRBD1. Losses at the gene ends were 2 bases for V and 6 bases for J; bases not matched to a gene: 2. Germline V gives CDR1 MNHEY, CDR2 SVGAGI. This CDR3 is built from 14 residues. This chain's CDR3 is CASSYGTGGAEQYF. The CDR3 DNA is TGTGCCAGCAGTTACGGGACAGGGGGCGCCGAGCAGTACTTC.

The chain uses TRBV29-1 and TRBJ2-3, with D tentatively TRBD1 (6 bases). There are 16 residues in the CDR3. CDR1 and CDR2 (germline): SQVTM, ANQGSEA. V gave up 7 bases and J gave up 0 bases, with 20 bases separating them. CDR3 DNA: TGCAGCGCTTACAACGGACAGCGCGAGAGCACAGATACGCAGTATTTT. Translation: CSAYNGQRESTDTQYF.

This clonotype came up a few times. The gene calls are TRBV13 and TRBJ2-1; D gene unclear. With 5 bases removed from V and 0 bases from J, the gap between germline ends came to 8 bases. The CDR3 totals 14 residues. Germline V gives CDR1 PRHDT, CDR2 FYEKMQ (reference sequence). The CDR3 sequence: CASSTRSSYNEQFF. CDR3 sequence (DNA): TGTGCCAGCAGCACCCGGAGCTCCTACAATGAGCAGTTCTTC. The full variable domain, its missing parts supplied by reference TRBV13 and TRBJ2-1, is AAGVIQSPRHLIKEKRETATLKCYPIPRHDTVYWYQQGPGQDPQFLISFYEKMQSDKGSIPDRFSAQQFSDYHSELNMSSLELGDSALYFCASSTRSSYNEQFFGPGTRLTVL.